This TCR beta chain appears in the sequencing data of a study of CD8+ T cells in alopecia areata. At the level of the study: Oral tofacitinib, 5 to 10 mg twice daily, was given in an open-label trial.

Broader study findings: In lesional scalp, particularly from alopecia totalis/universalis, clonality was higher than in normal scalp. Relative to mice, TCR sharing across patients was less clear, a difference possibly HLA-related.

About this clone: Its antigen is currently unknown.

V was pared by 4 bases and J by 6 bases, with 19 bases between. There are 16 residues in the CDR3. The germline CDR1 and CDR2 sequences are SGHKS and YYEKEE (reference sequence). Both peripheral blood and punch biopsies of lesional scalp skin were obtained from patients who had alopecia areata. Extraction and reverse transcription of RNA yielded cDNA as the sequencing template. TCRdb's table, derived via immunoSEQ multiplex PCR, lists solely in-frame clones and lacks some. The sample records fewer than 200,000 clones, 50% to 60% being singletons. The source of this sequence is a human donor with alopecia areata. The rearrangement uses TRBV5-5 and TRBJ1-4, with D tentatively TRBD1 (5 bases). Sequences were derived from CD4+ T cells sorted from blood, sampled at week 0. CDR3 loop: CASSQVGGTGDEKLFF. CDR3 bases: TGTGCCAGCAGCCAAGTCGGAGGGACCGGTGATGAAAAACTGTTTTTT.